The subject of this entry is one T cell receptor beta chain. V lost 7 bases to trimming and J lost 6 bases; unmatched junction nucleotides: 13. Germline CDR1 and CDR2: LNHDA and SQIVND (reference sequence). This CDR3 region has 16 residues. The record originates from a study of blood T cell repertoires in COVID-19. Study at large: PBMCs, B-cell-depleted T cells, or T cells provided the cDNA or gDNA that made up the material.

Only in-frame clones appear in the TCRdb table, and some are missing; sequencing was by immunoSEQ multiplex PCR. The table includes roughly 220,000 clones, about 84% detected once. The sample comprised PBMCs or T cells enriched from blood (not recorded which). The chain links TRBV19 to TRBJ2-5, with 11 bases matching TRBD2. This sequence originates from a man aged 25 to 40 with acute COVID-19. The CDR3 sequence: CASTFGASGGQQTQYF. The CDR3 DNA sequence: TGTGCCAGTACCTTCGGGGCTAGCGGGGGGCAACAGACCCAGTACTTC.